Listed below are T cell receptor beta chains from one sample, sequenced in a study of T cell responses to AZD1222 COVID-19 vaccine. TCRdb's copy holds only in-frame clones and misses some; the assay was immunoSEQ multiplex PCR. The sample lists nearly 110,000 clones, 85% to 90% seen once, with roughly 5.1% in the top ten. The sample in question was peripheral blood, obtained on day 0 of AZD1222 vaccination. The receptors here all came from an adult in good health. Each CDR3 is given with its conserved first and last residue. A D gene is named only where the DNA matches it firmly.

cdr3_aa: CASSLKGVSEAFF
cdr3_length: 13
v_call: TRBV3-1/TRBV3-2
j_call: TRBJ1-1
d_call: .

cdr3_aa: CASSSTSGRADTQYF
cdr3_length: 15
v_call: TRBV6-5
j_call: TRBJ2-3
d_call: TRBD2

cdr3_aa: CASRTPKGAYNEQFF
cdr3_length: 15
v_call: TRBV28
j_call: TRBJ2-1
d_call: .

cdr3_aa: CATSDTYNSPLHF
cdr3_length: 13
v_call: TRBV24-1
j_call: TRBJ1-6
d_call: .

cdr3_aa: CASSHTGLAVSSYEQYF
cdr3_length: 17
v_call: TRBV3-1/TRBV3-2
j_call: TRBJ2-7
d_call: TRBD2

cdr3_aa: CASNELAGGHNEQFF
cdr3_length: 15
v_call: TRBV28
j_call: TRBJ2-1
d_call: TRBD2

cdr3_aa: CASSLGREGNIQYF
cdr3_length: 14
v_call: TRBV18
j_call: TRBJ2-4
d_call: .

cdr3_aa: CASSQLGGGETQYF
cdr3_length: 14
v_call: TRBV4-3
j_call: TRBJ2-5
d_call: TRBD1

cdr3_aa: CATGGRSYGYTF
cdr3_length: 12
v_call: TRBV6-5
j_call: TRBJ1-2
d_call: .

cdr3_aa: CASSQVYEQYF
cdr3_length: 11
v_call: TRBV3-1/TRBV3-2
j_call: TRBJ2-7
d_call: .

cdr3_aa: CASSLGVRALGNEQFF
cdr3_length: 16
v_call: TRBV7-8
j_call: TRBJ2-1
d_call: .

cdr3_aa: CASIIQGEEAFF
cdr3_length: 12
v_call: TRBV28
j_call: TRBJ1-1
d_call: .

cdr3_aa: CASSASGQYNEQFF
cdr3_length: 14
v_call: TRBV2
j_call: TRBJ2-1
d_call: .

cdr3_aa: CASSLKHRGQLNTEAFF
cdr3_length: 17
v_call: TRBV7-8
j_call: TRBJ1-1
d_call: .

cdr3_aa: CASSETSGRAGETQYF
cdr3_length: 16
v_call: TRBV2
j_call: TRBJ2-5
d_call: TRBD2

cdr3_aa: CASSLNRESGYEQYF
cdr3_length: 15
v_call: TRBV6-6
j_call: TRBJ2-7
d_call: .

cdr3_aa: CASSVERYPYEQYF
cdr3_length: 14
v_call: TRBV9
j_call: TRBJ2-7
d_call: .

cdr3_aa: CASSTGGGETQYF
cdr3_length: 13
v_call: TRBV6-5
j_call: TRBJ2-5
d_call: .

cdr3_aa: CATSRAKGLATIQYF
cdr3_length: 15
v_call: TRBV15
j_call: TRBJ2-5
d_call: TRBD2

cdr3_aa: CASSPGTSVHEQYF
cdr3_length: 14
v_call: TRBV6-5
j_call: TRBJ2-7
d_call: .

cdr3_aa: CASSQGVSGQPQHF
cdr3_length: 14
v_call: TRBV3-1/TRBV3-2
j_call: TRBJ1-5
d_call: .

cdr3_aa: CASSEVEYQETQYF
cdr3_length: 14
v_call: TRBV25-1
j_call: TRBJ2-5
d_call: .

cdr3_aa: CASSMTGTGNYGYTF
cdr3_length: 15
v_call: TRBV19
j_call: TRBJ1-2
d_call: TRBD1

cdr3_aa: CASSLGQNNSPLHF
cdr3_length: 14
v_call: TRBV27
j_call: TRBJ1-6
d_call: .

cdr3_aa: CASSQTGGRDTGELFF
cdr3_length: 16
v_call: TRBV4-2
j_call: TRBJ2-2
d_call: TRBD2

cdr3_aa: CASSVGANLRTDTQYF
cdr3_length: 16
v_call: TRBV9
j_call: TRBJ2-3
d_call: .

cdr3_aa: CASSYSDRGKTYGYTF
cdr3_length: 16
v_call: TRBV6-5
j_call: TRBJ1-2
d_call: TRBD1

cdr3_aa: CASRPSSGRAGDNEQFF
cdr3_length: 17
v_call: TRBV19
j_call: TRBJ2-1
d_call: TRBD2